This T cell receptor beta chain was sequenced in a study of blood T cell repertoires in COVID-19. Cohort 3 recovery required two negative PCRs, clearance, or symptom resolution. TCRdb keeps only in-frame clones here, not all; method: immunoSEQ multiplex PCR. This table has roughly 220,000 clones, 88% appearing once. The CDR3 covers 15 residues. Per the germline V gene, CDR1 is ENHRY and CDR2 is SYGVKD. J lost 3 bases, V lost 8 bases, and 11 bases had no gene match. The V gene is TRBV10-3, the J gene TRBJ1-1; 8 bases agree with TRBD1. Sequenced material: PBMCs or T cells enriched from blood (not recorded which). This receptor was identified in a woman aged 30 to 39 who had recovered from COVID-19. The CDR3 spells CAIGPDRGLHTEAFF. CDR3 coding DNA: TGTGCCATCGGACCCGACAGGGGACTCCACACTGAAGCTTTCTTT.